This record covers a single T cell receptor (beta chain). The CDR3 length is 15 residues. CDR1 LNHDA and CDR2 SQIVND come from the germline V gene (reference sequence). V gave up 3 bases and J gave up 1 base; unmatched junction bases: 5. The sample belongs to a study of blood T cell repertoires in COVID-19. Repertoires were generated with immunoSEQ multiplex PCR, while TCRdb's copy carries only in-frame clones and drops some. The sample has under 60,000 clones; roughly four fifths are singletons. The source material was peripheral blood. The chain links TRBV19 to TRBJ1-1, with 7 bases aligning to TRBD1. The TCR was taken from a man aged 60 to 75 with acute or convalescent COVID-19. The CDR3 region has the DNA TGTGCCAGTAGTATTACCGGGACAGCGAACACTGAAGCTTTCTTT. Protein: CASSITGTANTEAFF.